The 24 T cell receptor beta chains listed next were all sequenced from one sample in a study of CD8+CD57+ T cells in acquired aplastic anemia. All sequencing subjects had displayed CD8+CD57+ cell expansion on flow cytometry. CDR3 and TCR beta VDJ profiling relied on genomic DNA as the template. TCRdb reprocessed the reads with MiXCR, giving one entry per CDR3 protein. The sample records some 150,000 distinct CDR3 sequences, roughly 48% being singletons. Sequenced material: sorted CD4+, CD8+, or CD8+CD57+ T cells (not recorded which) from PBMCs. These receptors were taken from a human donor with aplastic anemia.

This chain uses TRBV19 with TRBJ2-1; 13 bases are a match to TRBD2. Germline CDR1 and CDR2: LNHDA and SQIVND (reference sequence). V was pared by 10 bases and J by 6 bases, with 6 bases of the junction left unmatched. This CDR3 is 14 amino acids long. The DNA of the CDR3 is TGTGCCACCGGACTAGCGGGAGTTCGCAATGAGCAGTTCTTC. Encoded protein: CATGLAGVRNEQFF.

V is TRBV5-1 and J is TRBJ2-7, with a weak D call TRBD1 (5 bases). CDR3 length: 15 residues. Looked up from germline, CDR1 is SGHRS and CDR2 is YFSETQ. V shed 1 base and J shed 7 bases, with 18 bases lying between them. The CDR3 nucleotides are TGCGCCAGCAGCTTGCAGGGTGCGGTTTGGTCGGAGCAGTACTTC. Translation gives CASSLQGAVWSEQYF. The full variable domain, completed using reference TRBV5-1 and TRBJ2-7, is KAGVTQTPRYLIKTRGQQVTLSCSPISGHRSVSWYQQTPGQGLQFLFEYFSETQRNKGNFPGRFSGRQFSNSRSEMNVSTLELGDSALYLCASSLQGAVWSEQYFGPGTRLTVT.

This chain links TRBV29-1 with TRBJ1-5; tentative D call: TRBD1 (6 bases). The CDR3 has 14 amino acids. The ends were cut back, 2 bases at V and 6 bases at J, with 14 bases in the middle. The germline CDR1 and CDR2 sequences are SQVTM and ANQGSEA. CDR3 in DNA: TGCAGCGTTGAAACAGCAGGGGTGGTTCAGCCCCAGCATTTT. Its translation: CSVETAGVVQPQHF.

This clonotype has a count of ten or more. The V and J genes are TRBV10-1 and TRBJ2-7, with D tentatively TRBD2 (6 bases). The CDR3 contains 17 residues. V was pared by 6 bases and J by 2 bases, with 23 bases between. Germline CDR1 is WNHNN and CDR2 is SYGVQD (reference sequence). The CDR3 DNA is TGCGCCAGCAGATTAAGAAAGGCTAGCGCCCCCACCTACGAGCAGTACTTC. Protein product: CASRLRKASAPTYEQYF.

There are many counts of this clonotype. The V call is TRBV12-3 or TRBV12-4, the J call TRBJ2-2, with unresolved D. This CDR3 comprises 14 residues. V lost 3 bases and J lost 8, with 13 bases in between. CDR3 DNA: TGTGCCAGCAGTTTCGACCTCAGCAGGGGGGAGCTGTTTTTT. Translated: CASSFDLSRGELFF.

This sequence joins TRBV9 and TRBJ2-1; D remains unclear. The CDR3 has 12 amino acids. In germline, CDR1 is SGDLS, CDR2 YYNGEE. Trimming removed 1 base from V and 5 bases from J, with 4 bases in between. CDR3 sequence reads: CASSVSDNEQFF. DNA for the CDR3: TGTGCCAGCAGCGTATCCGACAATGAGCAGTTCTTC.

This clonotype was detected only a few times. Since a much larger clone is just one base distant, this may be a read error. CDR3 in DNA: TGTGCCTGCAGTTACGGCGGAGATTCAACGCGTGGCTACACCTTC. Protein product: CACSYGGDSTRGYTF. V and J are TRBV6-5 and TRBJ1-2, with D unclear. This CDR3 spans 15 amino acids. Germline loops: CDR1 MNHEY, CDR2 SVGAGI.

As concerns this clonotype: The junction and the germline gene differ at one end; a read error may be behind it. The chain combines TRBV24-1 with TRBJ2-1; 9 bases agree with TRBD1. Germline V gene lookup returns CDR1 KGHDR and CDR2 SFDVKD. The CDR3 sequence is 16 residues long. CDR3 amino acids: CAPSDRTGVPYNEQFF. The CDR3 DNA sequence: TGTGCCCCCAGTGACCGGACAGGGGTCCCCTACAATGAGCAGTTCTTC.

The sample holds many counts of this clonotype. The chain is built from TRBV15 and TRBJ1-4, with D unclear. The CDR3 has 15 residues. In germline, CDR1 is LNHNV, CDR2 YYDKDF (reference sequence). The germline V and J ends were trimmed by 2 bases and 0 bases, with 7 bases remaining between them. The CDR3 coding sequence is TGTGCCACCAGCAGAACAGCCGCAACTAATGAAAAACTGTTTTTT. Its protein product is CATSRTAATNEKLFF.

The rearrangement joins TRBV20-1 to TRBJ1-6; TRBD1 agrees at 9 bases. Germline loops: CDR1 DFQATT, CDR2 SNEGSKA (reference sequence). The CDR3 spans 13 residues. V lost 3 bases and J lost 15; bases outside the gene matches: 9. The DNA of the CDR3 is TGCAGTGCTAGTAGAACAGGGGGCTTGGGCCTCCACTTT. Translating it yields CSASRTGGLGLHF.

This clonotype showed up just once. CDR3 nucleotide sequence: TGCGCCAGCAGCCAAGATCGTGCGGGGGCCTACGAGCAGTACTTC. Its translation is CASSQDRAGAYEQYF. The V gene is TRBV4-3, the J gene TRBJ2-7; TRBD2 matches 7 bases. The CDR3 runs to 15 residues. Germline CDR1 LGHNA, CDR2 YSLEER. The junction had 4 bases not matched to a gene; V was cut back by 0 bases and J by 2 bases.

The sample holds one count of this clonotype. A much larger clone differs from this one at a single base, so this may be a read error. The rearrangement links TRBV24-1 to TRBJ1-6; 7 bases map to TRBD1. CDR3 length: 13 residues. CDR1 is KGHDR, CDR2 SFDVKD, per germline. The V gene end was trimmed by 6 bases and the J gene end by 11 bases; junction bases not matched to a gene: 6. The CDR3 DNA reads as TGTGCCACCAGTTTATATCAGGGGGCACCCCTCCACTTT. Translation: CATSLYQGAPLHF.

This clonotype has a count of ten or more. The chain joins TRBV12-3 or TRBV12-4 to TRBJ2-3; perhaps TRBD2 as D (6 bases). V lost 5 bases and J lost 6, with 18 bases in between. The CDR3 runs to 15 residues. This CDR3 reads CASSRPGLTSDTQYF. DNA of the CDR3: TGTGCCAGCAGTAGACCGGGACTCACCTCCGATACGCAGTATTTT.

Notes on this clonotype: A much more abundant neighbour one base away suggests this may be a read error. In this CDR3 the conserved last residue, phenylalanine or tryptophan, is missing, so a read error is likely. The chain carries TRBV6-1 and TRBJ2-3; 11 nucleotides align to TRBD2. V shed 0 bases, J shed 1 base, and the junction held 0 bases outside the gene matches. CDR1 is MNHNS, CDR2 SASEGT, per germline. The CDR3 contains 16 residues. CDR3 protein: CASSEALAGGTDTQYL. In DNA, the CDR3 is TGTGCCAGCAGTGAAGCACTAGCGGGGGGCACAGATACGCAGTATCTT.

The chain uses TRBV6-4 and TRBJ1-5; no definite D call. This CDR3 region has 13 residues. CDR1 MRHNA and CDR2 SNTAGT come from the germline V gene. V was cut by 5 bases and J by 5 bases, with 10 bases left in between. The CDR3 loop is CASSFGRYQPQHF. The CDR3 DNA follows: TGTGCCAGCAGTTTCGGTCGGTATCAGCCCCAGCATTTT.

This clonotype has a count of ten or more. V and J are TRBV12-3 or TRBV12-4 and TRBJ2-3, with 11 bases identical to TRBD2. This CDR3 region has 15 residues. V lost 6 bases to trimming and J lost 4 bases; unmatched junction nucleotides: 6. The CDR3 coding sequence is TGTGCCAGCAGCCGTAGCGGGGGGGCATCAGATACGCAGTATTTT. Amino acids: CASSRSGGASDTQYF.

This clonotype showed up just once. The chain uses TRBV24-1 and TRBJ2-1; D is possibly TRBD1 (5 bases). Germline CDR1 reads KGHDR; CDR2 reads SFDVKD. The CDR3 consists of 13 residues. The V end was cut by 8 bases, the J end by 9 bases, with 16 bases between. This CDR3 reads CATNTPTAREQFF. The CDR3 DNA is TGTGCCACCAATACCCCGACAGCCCGTGAGCAGTTCTTC.

For this clonotype: Here the CDR3 omits its conserved ending phenylalanine or tryptophan, so a read error is the likely source. This chain uses TRBV6-1 with TRBJ2-1, with 13 bases identical to TRBD2. With 6 bases clipped from V and 2 bases from J, the junction kept 7 bases outside the gene matches. From germline, CDR1 is MNHNS and CDR2 SASEGT. The CDR3 sequence is 17 residues long. The CDR3 DNA follows: TGTGCCAGCAGCCTATCCGGGACTAGCGGGGCCTACAATGAGCAGTTCTCC. Its protein product is CASSLSGTSGAYNEQFS.

This clonotype was seen at least ten times. The chain recombines TRBV5-1 with TRBJ1-2; D is unresolved. V gave up 0 bases and J gave up 0 bases, with 6 bases separating them. This CDR3 is built from 14 residues. Germline assignment: CDR1 SGHRS and CDR2 YFSETQ. The CDR3 sequence: CASSLALANYGYTF. As DNA, the CDR3 is TGCGCCAGCAGCTTGGCCTTGGCTAACTATGGCTACACCTTC.

This clonotype has a count of ten or more. The V and J genes are TRBV5-4 and TRBJ2-1; TRBD2 matches 13 bases. After removal of 6 bases from V and 8 bases from J, the junction contained 17 bases not matched to a gene. The germline CDR1 and CDR2 sequences are SGHNT and YYREEE (reference sequence). This CDR3 spans 18 amino acids. The DNA for the CDR3 is TGTGCCAGCACGTCGGGGAGACTAGCGGGGGGTTGGTTCGATGAGCAGTTCTTC. Its translation: CASTSGRLAGGWFDEQFF.

This clonotype showed up just a few times. A read error may be the cause here, since a much bigger clone is one base away. The CDR3, as DNA: TGTGCCAGCAGCTTATCGAGGGGGCGGATCCAAGAGGCCCAGTACTTC. The encoded protein is CASSLSRGRIQEAQYF. The chain joins TRBV7-9 to TRBJ2-5; TRBD1 agrees at 7 bases. CDR1 is SEHNR and CDR2 is FQNEAQ in the germline V gene (reference sequence). The CDR3 loop spans 16 amino acids.

This clonotype showed up many times. The J gene is TRBJ2-5, the V gene TRBV12-3 or TRBV12-4; 10 bases align to TRBD1. The CDR3 sequence is 15 residues long. Trimming at V came to 4 bases and at J to 4 bases, leaving 6 bases not matched to a gene. CDR3 amino acids: CASSSTRTGGETQYF. CDR3 nucleotide sequence: TGTGCCAGCAGTTCAACACGGACAGGGGGAGAGACCCAGTACTTC.

The chain carries TRBV6-5 and TRBJ2-7; 7 bases match TRBD2. The CDR3 loop spans 14 amino acids. V was pared by 4 bases and J by 3 bases, with 6 bases of the junction left unmatched. The V gene's germline CDR1 is MNHEY and CDR2 SVGAGI. The DNA of the CDR3 is TGTGCCAGCAGTTCTCGTGGGGGGGGCTACGAGCAGTACTTC. Translation: CASSSRGGGYEQYF.

The V and J genes are TRBV2 and TRBJ1-2; D not certain. This CDR3 spans 12 amino acids. The V end lost 8 bases, the J end lost 8 bases, and 15 bases lay between the germline ends. Germline assignment: CDR1 SNHLY and CDR2 FYNNEI. This chain's CDR3 is CASLADLGGYTF. For the CDR3, the DNA is TGTGCCAGCCTAGCAGATCTGGGGGGCTACACCTTC.